This TCR beta chain was sequenced during a study of T cell responses to AZD1222 COVID-19 vaccine. In the study overall: Second-dose intervals near 4 or 12 weeks were combined.

As to this clone: Its antigen is unknown.

The V gene's germline CDR1 is MNHNS and CDR2 SASEGT. The CDR3 loop spans 15 amino acids. The V and J ends lost 3 bases and 7 bases respectively, with 15 bases between them. Clones were sequenced by immunoSEQ multiplex PCR, and TCRdb holds only the in-frame ones, with some missing. The sample shows 150,000 to 200,000 clones, roughly 88% of them seen only once. General study findings and limits: Spike-spanning, vaccine-associated CD4 TCRs were dominant at 160-218 and 743-854. The study identified only six AZD1222 recipients as seropositive at baseline. Donors, mostly white British, included more females; clonal diversity was possibly underestimated.

The source is an adult in good health. The starting material was peripheral blood, obtained on day 0 of AZD1222 vaccination. The chain couples TRBV6-1 to TRBJ1-4; D not resolved. CDR3 protein: CASSESGQRSEKLFF. CDR3 bases: TGTGCCAGCAGTGAGTCTGGGCAGAGGAGTGAAAAACTGTTTTTT.